Sequencing of this TCR beta chain was carried out in a study of blood T cell repertoires in COVID-19. Study-level information: The United States, Italy and Spain were the sources of the acute and convalescent COVID-19 samples. PBMCs, B-cell-depleted T cells, or T cells were the source of the cDNA or gDNA that made up the material.

The CDR3 sequence is 15 residues long. The germline V gene encodes CDR1 MNHEY and CDR2 SVGAGI. The V and J ends lost 7 bases and 5 bases respectively, with 17 bases between them. Sequencing was performed with immunoSEQ multiplex PCR; in TCRdb, only in-frame clones are kept and a portion is missing. Of approximately 300,000 clones in the sample, over 75% were seen once. Researchers sorted participants into cohorts using their self-reported clinical history. Material: PBMCs or T cells enriched from blood (not recorded which). This receptor was identified in a woman under 30 who had recovered from COVID-19. The chain uses TRBV6-5 and TRBJ2-2; tentatively, D is TRBD2 (7 bases). The CDR3 DNA is TGTGCCAGCACTAACGGGGGGCTAAAGACCGGGGAGCTGTTTTTT. This sequence encodes CASTNGGLKTGELFF.